Each of the 28 T cell receptor beta chains below was sequenced from the same sample in a study of blood T cell repertoires in COVID-19. This table comes from immunoSEQ multiplex PCR, and its TCRdb copy is limited to in-frame clones, with some not included. Of 65,000 to 75,000 clones detected, about 91% appear once; the ten largest clones hold around 13%. Sequenced input: peripheral blood. These receptors came from a human donor with active COVID-19. The donor label of this sample is uncertain.

The chain joins TRBV6-6 to TRBJ2-5; D is perhaps TRBD2 (5 bases). CDR1 is MNHNY and CDR2 is SVGAGI in the germline V gene (reference sequence). This CDR3 is 13 amino acids long. V lost 5 bases and J 2 bases, leaving 9 bases between the germline ends. The CDR3, as DNA: TGTGCCAGCAGTCCCGGACTGCAAGAGACCCAGTACTTC. Translation gives CASSPGLQETQYF.

The chain recombines TRBV6-5 with TRBJ1-1; TRBD1 matches at 8 bases. CDR1 is MNHEY and CDR2 is SVGAGI in the germline V gene. The CDR3 covers 14 residues. J gave up 5 bases and V 6 bases, and 8 bases lay outside the gene matches. The CDR3 spells CASRPGQGGTEAFF. CDR3 in DNA: TGTGCCAGCAGACCAGGACAGGGAGGGACTGAAGCTTTCTTT.

This clone was seen just once. The V gene is TRBV9, the J gene TRBJ2-3; 8 nucleotides agree with TRBD2. The V segment lost 1 base and the J segment 0 bases; nucleotides outside the gene matches: 1. The CDR3 loop spans 15 amino acids. CDR1 SGDLS and CDR2 YYNGEE come from the germline V gene. CDR3 loop: CASSVLAGSTDTQYF. The CDR3 DNA is TGTGCCAGCAGCGTACTAGCGGGTAGCACAGATACGCAGTATTTT.

The CDR3 region is CASHPTGISGEQYF. DNA of the CDR3: TGTGCCAGCCACCCGACAGGGATCTCAGGAGAGCAGTACTTC. The rearrangement uses TRBV2 and TRBJ2-7; TRBD1 matches at 7 bases. Germline CDR1 SNHLY, CDR2 FYNNEI. The CDR3 extends over 14 amino acids. V lost 8 bases to trimming and J lost 7 bases; unmatched junction nucleotides: 14.

This clone has a handful of counts. The V call is TRBV5-1, the J call TRBJ1-3, with D possibly being TRBD1 (6 bases). CDR1 and CDR2 from the germline V gene are SGHRS and YFSETQ. The CDR3 is 14 residues long. Trimming stripped 4 bases from V and 0 bases from J, with 8 bases between. The CDR3, as DNA: TGCGCCAGCAGCAGCAGGGGCTCTGGAAACACCATATATTTT. It specifies CASSSRGSGNTIYF. Full variable domain (remainder filled in from reference TRBV5-1 and TRBJ1-3): KAGVTQTPRYLIKTRGQQVTLSCSPISGHRSVSWYQQTPGQGLQFLFEYFSETQRNKGNFPGRFSGRQFSNSRSEMNVSTLELGDSALYLCASSSRGSGNTIYFGEGSWLTVV.

The chain employs TRBV4-3 and TRBJ2-1; weak D call: TRBD2 (6 bases). V gave up 4 bases and J gave up 7 bases, with 20 bases separating them. Per the germline V gene, CDR1 is LGHNA and CDR2 is YSLEER. This CDR3 comprises 16 residues. This CDR3 reads CASSPMVPSAGNEQFF. CDR3 bases: TGCGCCAGCAGCCCGATGGTCCCATCGGCGGGGAATGAGCAGTTCTTC.

The chain joins TRBV5-4 to TRBJ1-4; possible D gene TRBD1, 5 bases. Germline V CDR1 and CDR2: SGHNT, YYREEE (reference sequence). Trimming stripped 3 bases from V and 0 bases from J, with 9 bases between. This CDR3 region has 15 residues. In nucleotides, the CDR3 is TGTGCCAGCAGCTCCGCAGGGACAACTAATGAAAAACTGTTTTTT. This encodes CASSSAGTTNEKLFF.

Here the CDR3 DNA reads TGTGCCAGCAGTCCAGAGTTGCTGCAGACATACCGGGAGACCCAGTACTTC. Amino acid sequence: CASSPELLQTYRETQYF. The V call is TRBV28, the J call TRBJ2-5, with D unresolved. The CDR3 contains 17 residues. Germline loops: CDR1 MDHEN, CDR2 SYDVKM. The V gene lost 5 bases and the J gene lost 5 bases, with 24 bases spanning the gap.

The chain joins TRBV6-5 to TRBJ2-1, with D tentatively TRBD2 (5 bases). The V gene lost 4 bases and the J gene lost 9 bases, with 13 bases spanning the gap. The germline V gene has CDR1 MNHEY and CDR2 SVGAGI. This CDR3 has 13 amino acids. The CDR3 region is CASSSLGASEQFF. Written as DNA, the CDR3 is TGTGCCAGCAGTTCATTGGGAGCGAGTGAGCAGTTCTTC.

This clone was recorded a few times. This chain joins TRBV5-1 and TRBJ2-7; 8 bases are a match to TRBD2. CDR3 length equals 13 residues. V was clipped by 2 bases and J by 6 bases; unmatched bases: 4. Per the germline V gene, CDR1 is SGHRS and CDR2 is YFSETQ. This chain's CDR3 is CASSLAGDGEQYF. For the CDR3, the DNA is TGCGCCAGCAGCTTAGCGGGAGACGGCGAGCAGTACTTC.

This clone was seen a handful of times. This chain uses TRBV7-6 with TRBJ1-5; D not certain. This CDR3 has 16 residues. The germline V gene encodes CDR1 SGHVS and CDR2 FNYEAQ. V lost 4 bases, J lost 1 base, and 14 bases lay in between. The CDR3 nucleotides read TGTGCCAGCAGCTCCCGGCGATTCGGGAGCAATCAGCCCCAGCATTTT. Protein product: CASSSRRFGSNQPQHF.

This chain links TRBV5-8 with TRBJ1-5, with 9 nucleotides matching TRBD1. J lost 5 bases, V lost 4 bases, and 7 bases had no gene match. CDR1 and CDR2 (germline): SGHTS, YDEGEE. The CDR3 consists of 15 residues. For the CDR3, the DNA is TGTGCCAGCAGCCCTCACAGGGGGCCCGATCAGCCCCAGCATTTT. The encoded protein is CASSPHRGPDQPQHF.

This rearrangement joins TRBV15 to TRBJ1-1; 8 bases align to TRBD1. The ends lost 0 bases at V and 10 bases at J; junction bases unmatched: 7. Germline V CDR1 and CDR2: LNHNV, YYDKDF (reference sequence). The CDR3 has 14 amino acids. The CDR3 region is CATSRDRGQESAFF. The CDR3 DNA follows: TGTGCCACCAGCAGAGATCGGGGACAGGAATCAGCTTTCTTT.

The chain links TRBV30 to TRBJ1-6, with D perhaps TRBD1 (5 bases). Germline values: CDR1 GTSNPN, CDR2 SVGIG (reference sequence). Trimming stripped 5 bases from V and 0 bases from J, with 17 bases between. This CDR3 is built from 17 residues. CDR3 nucleotide sequence: TGTGCCTGGCTCAACACAGGATTAAGCTCCTATAATTCACCCCTCCACTTT. It specifies CAWLNTGLSSYNSPLHF.

This chain uses TRBV6-2 or TRBV6-3 with TRBJ2-1, with 7 positions matching TRBD1. With V trimmed by 2 bases and J by 4 bases, 5 bases remained unmatched. The germline V gene encodes CDR1 MNHEY and CDR2 SVGEGT. This CDR3 contains 15 residues. The CDR3 coding sequence is TGTGCCAGCAGTTACACGGGACAGAAATACAATGAGCAGTTCTTC. It is translated as CASSYTGQKYNEQFF.

The CDR3 is CASSWGLASKYNEQFF. The DNA for the CDR3 is TGTGCCAGCAGCTGGGGACTAGCGTCCAAATACAATGAGCAGTTCTTC. The chain has TRBV6-2 or TRBV6-3 and TRBJ2-1; 10 bases match TRBD2. The CDR3 is 16 amino acids. Looked up from germline, CDR1 is MNHEY and CDR2 is SVGEGT. The V segment lost 6 bases and the J segment 4 bases; nucleotides outside the gene matches: 9.

This clone was recorded a few times. The V gene is TRBV19, the J gene TRBJ1-5; tentative D call: TRBD1 (5 bases). This CDR3 has 16 residues. Germline lookup yields CDR1 LNHDA and CDR2 SQIVND (reference sequence). The V end lost 8 bases, the J end lost 5 bases, and 22 bases lay between the germline ends. The CDR3 DNA is TGTGCCAGTCAATCCCCCGCGGGACTGCCCGATCAGCCCCAGCATTTT. Its protein product is CASQSPAGLPDQPQHF.

V and J are TRBV3-1 (or the pseudogene TRBV3-2) and TRBJ2-7, with 9 bases lining up with TRBD2. This CDR3 is built from 15 residues. Germline trimming cut 2 bases from V and 5 bases from J; bases unmatched to any gene: 7. The germline V gene encodes CDR1 LGHDT and CDR2 YNNKEL (reference sequence). The CDR3 spells CASSQISGRINEQYF. In nucleotides, the CDR3 is TGTGCCAGCAGCCAAATTAGCGGGAGAATCAACGAGCAGTACTTC.

J is TRBJ2-7 and V is TRBV10-2; 7 positions match TRBD2. This CDR3 contains 14 residues. Germline V gives CDR1 WSHSY, CDR2 SAAADI. With 3 bases clipped from V and 5 bases from J, the junction kept 7 bases outside the gene matches. The DNA for the CDR3 is TGCGCCAGCAGTGAAGGCGGGAGTGTGCACGAGCAGTACTTC. Translating it yields CASSEGGSVHEQYF.

V is TRBV28 and J is TRBJ2-7; no firm D call. Germline CDR1 MDHEN, CDR2 SYDVKM. CDR3 size: 13 residues. Between the trimmed V and J ends, which lost 6 bases and 0 bases, there was a span of 9 bases. CDR3: CASSKMSSYEQYF. Here the CDR3 DNA reads TGTGCCAGCAGCAAAATGAGCTCCTACGAGCAGTACTTC.

DNA of the CDR3: TGCGCCAGCAGCCAAGATCCTAGCGGGAGAGGGAACACAGATACGCAGTATTTT. It translates to CASSQDPSGRGNTDTQYF. V gene TRBV4-3 combines with J gene TRBJ2-3; TRBD2 aligns across 10 bases. Germline CDR1 LGHNA, CDR2 YSLEER. The CDR3 covers 18 residues. V lost 0 bases, J lost 2 bases, and 8 bases stayed unmatched.

The chain employs TRBV18 and TRBJ1-5; the D gene is possibly TRBD1 (5 bases). Germline CDR1 reads KGHSH; CDR2 reads LQKENI. The germline V and J ends were trimmed by 1 base and 3 bases, with 10 bases remaining between them. This CDR3 is built from 15 residues. The CDR3 here is CASSPRGGPNQPQHF. DNA of the CDR3: TGTGCCAGCTCACCACGGGGGGGTCCCAATCAGCCCCAGCATTTT.

The chain has TRBV29-1 and TRBJ1-2, with 9 bases aligning to TRBD1. Germline-derived CDR1 and CDR2 are SQVTM and ANQGSEA. V trimming: 3 bases; J trimming: 6 bases; junction bases outside the gene matches: 2. The CDR3 has 12 amino acids. CDR3 sequence reads: CSVDGQGNGYTF. In DNA, the CDR3 is TGCAGCGTTGATGGACAGGGGAATGGCTACACCTTC.

This chain connects TRBV24-1 to TRBJ1-3, with no clear D. The CDR3 contains 16 residues. V lost 4 bases and J 4 bases, leaving 16 bases between the germline ends. CDR1 is KGHDR, CDR2 SFDVKD, per germline. The CDR3 DNA sequence: TGTGCCACCAGTGACCCGACGGAGGGAGTAGGAAACACCATATATTTT. Translated, it gives CATSDPTEGVGNTIYF.

The chain is built from TRBV14 and TRBJ1-3; D call uncertain. The length of the CDR3 is 15 residues. The V end was cut by 1 base, the J end by 0 bases, with 7 bases between. Per the germline V gene, CDR1 is SGHDN and CDR2 is FVKESK. The CDR3 region has the DNA TGTGCCAGCAGCCAAGCCCGGGTCTCTGGAAACACCATATATTTT. Protein: CASSQARVSGNTIYF.

The gene calls are TRBV30 and TRBJ2-3; D gene unclear. Trimming removed 5 bases from V and 0 bases from J, with 6 bases in between. CDR1 is GTSNPN and CDR2 is SVGIG in the germline V gene (reference sequence). The CDR3 runs 12 residues. Here the CDR3 DNA reads TGTGCCTGGGCCGGTAGCACAGATACGCAGTATTTT. Protein: CAWAGSTDTQYF. Full variable domain (missing parts from reference TRBV30 and TRBJ2-3): SQTIHQWPATLVQPVGSPLSLECTVEGTSNPNLYWYRQAAGRGLQLLFYSVGIGQISSEVPQNLSASRPQDRQFILSSKKLLLSDSGFYLCAWAGSTDTQYFGPGTRLTVL.

The chain is built from TRBV11-2 and TRBJ2-7; TRBD1 aligns across 8 bases. The CDR3 consists of 14 residues. The germline gives CDR1 SGHAT, CDR2 FQNNGV. The V segment lost 2 bases and the J segment 2 bases; nucleotides outside the gene matches: 2. Here the CDR3 reads CASSLLQGAYEQYF. The CDR3, as DNA: TGTGCCAGCAGCTTATTACAGGGGGCCTACGAGCAGTACTTC.

This rearrangement joins TRBV3-1 (or the pseudogene TRBV3-2) to TRBJ2-3; 8 bases align to TRBD2. The CDR3 runs 15 residues. The junction had 9 bases not matched to a gene; V was cut back by 4 bases and J by 6 bases. Germline V CDR1 and CDR2: LGHDT, YNNKEL (reference sequence). The CDR3 sequence is CASSPVAGMADTQYF. CDR3 sequence (DNA): TGTGCCAGCAGCCCTGTAGCGGGAATGGCGGATACGCAGTATTTT.